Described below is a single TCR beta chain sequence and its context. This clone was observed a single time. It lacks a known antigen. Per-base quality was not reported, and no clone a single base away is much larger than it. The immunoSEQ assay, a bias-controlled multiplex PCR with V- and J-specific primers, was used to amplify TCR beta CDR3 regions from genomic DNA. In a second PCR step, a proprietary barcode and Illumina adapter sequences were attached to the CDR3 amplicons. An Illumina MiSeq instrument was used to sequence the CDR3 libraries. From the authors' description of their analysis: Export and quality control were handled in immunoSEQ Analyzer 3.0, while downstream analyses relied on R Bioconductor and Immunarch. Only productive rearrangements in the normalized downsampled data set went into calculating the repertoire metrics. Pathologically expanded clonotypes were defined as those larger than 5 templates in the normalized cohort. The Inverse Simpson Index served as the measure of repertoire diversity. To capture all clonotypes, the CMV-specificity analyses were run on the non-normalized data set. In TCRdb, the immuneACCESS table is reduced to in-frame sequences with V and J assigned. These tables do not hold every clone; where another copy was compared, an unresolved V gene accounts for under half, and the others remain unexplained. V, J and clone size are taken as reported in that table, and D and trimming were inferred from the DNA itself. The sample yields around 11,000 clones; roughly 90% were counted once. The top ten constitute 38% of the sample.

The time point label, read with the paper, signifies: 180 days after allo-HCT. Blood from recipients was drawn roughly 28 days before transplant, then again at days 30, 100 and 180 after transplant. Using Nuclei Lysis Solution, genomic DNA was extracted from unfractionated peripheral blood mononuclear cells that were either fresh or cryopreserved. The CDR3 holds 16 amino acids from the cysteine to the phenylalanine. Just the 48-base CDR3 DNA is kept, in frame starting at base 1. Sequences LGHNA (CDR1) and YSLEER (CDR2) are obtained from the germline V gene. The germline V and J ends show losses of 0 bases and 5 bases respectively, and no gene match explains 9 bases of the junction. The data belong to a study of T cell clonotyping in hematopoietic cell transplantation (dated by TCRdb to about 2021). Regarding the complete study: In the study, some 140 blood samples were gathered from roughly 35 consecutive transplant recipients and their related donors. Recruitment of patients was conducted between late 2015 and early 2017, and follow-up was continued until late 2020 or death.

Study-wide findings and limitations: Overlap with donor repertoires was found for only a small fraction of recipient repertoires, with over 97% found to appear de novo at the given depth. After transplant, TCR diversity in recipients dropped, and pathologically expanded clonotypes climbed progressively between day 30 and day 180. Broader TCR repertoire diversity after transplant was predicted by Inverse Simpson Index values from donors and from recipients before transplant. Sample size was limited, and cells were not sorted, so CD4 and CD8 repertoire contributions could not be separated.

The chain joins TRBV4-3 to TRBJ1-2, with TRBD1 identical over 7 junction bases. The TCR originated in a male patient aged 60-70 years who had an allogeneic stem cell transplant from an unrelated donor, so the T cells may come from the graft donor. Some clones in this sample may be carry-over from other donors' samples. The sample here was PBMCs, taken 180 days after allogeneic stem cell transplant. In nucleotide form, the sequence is TGCGCCAGCAGCCAAGATATCAAGGCACAGGGGTATGGCTACACCTTC. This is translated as CASSQDIKAQGYGYTF.